This entry concerns a single TCR beta chain. It lacks a known antigen. Library preparation used the immunoSEQ multiplex PCR assay. A mixture of 60 forward primers for TCR Vbeta segments and 13 reverse primers for TCR Jbeta segments was used in the multiplex PCR. The CDR3 region of rearranged TCR beta genes was amplified from genomic DNA with a multiplex PCR assay. The amplified TCR beta libraries were sequenced on the Illumina HiSeq System as 87-base-pair reads. Per the original workflow: In a later analysis, roughly 80 million unique TCR beta chains were counted across the roughly 670 repertoires, and some 10 million of these chains were shared by at least two donors. To remove PCR and sequencing errors, raw reads were error-corrected and collapsed into unique sequences using a nearest-neighbor algorithm that merged closely related sequences. CDR3 sequences were aligned to IMGT reference sequences to assign V, D and J gene segments. For a sequence to be retained, a match of at least six nucleotides was required to both a V gene segment and a J gene segment. Rearrangements were classified as productive when the CDR3 lacked stop codons and remained in frame with V and J, and all other rearrangements were classified as non-productive. CDR3 was defined by IMGT convention, running from the second conserved V-encoded cysteine to the conserved J-encoded phenylalanine. The earlier analysis of about 620 of the donors excluded sequences that lacked an unambiguous match to a single V gene segment. In an earlier analysis of 587 of the donors, V segments were called functional above 56.7% productive rearrangements and were called segregating when the between-donor standard deviation exceeded 5%. A statistical classification framework was developed to diagnose cytomegalovirus status using the catalog of TCR beta chain sequences. V and J gene assignment, in a later analysis, came from comparing TCR nucleotide sequences with IMGT/GENE-DB human TR gene sequences. In a later analysis, CDR3 sequences and most-parsimonious VDJ recombination scenarios were assigned using the TCRdist pipeline. In a later analysis, each TCR beta chain was defined by its CDR3 amino acid sequence together with its V-gene family, and reads without a unique V-gene family were excluded. A later analysis removed 550 to 700 highly shared, low-generation-probability nucleotide sequences to deal with suspected cross-contamination and a sequencing artifact. For each public chain, a later analysis derived a clonal expansion index from normalized ranks of inferred template counts within each repertoire. In a later analysis, generation probabilities were computed with a VDJ recombination model fitted to out-of-frame rearrangements, and the resulting probabilities were checked against IGoR. In a later analysis, hypergeometric tests were used to score TCR-TCR, TCR-HLA and TCR-CMV co-occurrence, with a repertoire-size bias correction applied to TCR pairs. False discovery rates were estimated in a later analysis by permuting HLA or CMV assignments 20 times. In a later analysis, co-occurring TCRs were grouped using DBSCAN, and TCRdist sequence similarity was added for clustering within HLA-allele-positive subsets. Co-occurrence clustering excluded repertoires with fewer than 30,000 or more than 120,000 public chains, plus five with anomalous nucleotide sharing. TCRdb provides this immuneACCESS table in a form limited to in-frame rearrangements. Some clones are lacking; in checked studies, under half of them reflect an unresolved V gene, and why the rest are absent is not known. That table supplies the V and J calls and clone size; D and trimming were determined from the DNA. This specimen's table enumerates roughly 200,000 clones. The ten largest clones add up to around 1.1% of the sample.

The cohort consisted of fewer than 700 healthy bone marrow donors. At the time of sampling, every cohort member was nominally healthy, though immune exposures that went unrecorded were likely present. The donor was CMV seropositive and belonged to the group of a few hundred seropositive cohort members. Each donor provided a peripheral blood sample, and peripheral blood mononuclear cells were used for TCR beta sequencing. Genomic DNA extraction from the blood cell samples was performed with the Qiagen DNeasy Blood Extraction Kit. The source of the sample is a study of cytomegalovirus exposure and HLA in healthy donors (dated by TCRdb to the late 2010s). A note on the overall study: According to an earlier analysis of 587 of the donors, 150 million to 200 million T cells yielded 117 million unique TCR beta sequences and 276 Gb of sequence data. To predict cytomegalovirus infection status, the study brought together high-throughput TCR immunosequencing, statistical association of individual TCRs with disease status, and machine learning. Across 300 to 400 genotyped donors of the cohort, an average of about 220,000 unique TCR beta nucleotide sequences per donor were sequenced, and 15% to 20% of those sequences were non-productive. A later genetic analysis used genome-wide SNP genotypes for about 55% of the 666 donors, treating that subset as a discovery cohort. Of the 398 genotyped donors, approximately 83% fell in the genetic ancestry cluster associated with self-reported Caucasian donors. Using immunosequencing, the study profiled T cell repertoires from about 610 subjects and related those repertoires to cytomegalovirus serostatus. The number of donors typed differed by locus, with 629-630 for A, B, C, DRB1 and DQB1, around 500 for DQA1, 600 to 610 for DPA1, and under 490 for DPB1. Donor age, sex, ethnicity and CMV serostatus were compiled together with the repertoire data. In addition to the first cohort of approximately 650 subjects, a separate validation cohort of about 120 different subjects was used. Rather than using new phenotypic data, the later analysis identified candidate immune exposures from TCR beta sequences and from how often those sequences occurred across donors. A later analysis re-examined previously published TCR beta repertoires from just over 650 donors and added high-resolution HLA genotyping to investigate patterns of TCR occurrence. Around 330 gigabases of sequencing data and approximately 91 million unique TCR sequences made up an early release that covered fewer than 650 HLA-typed donors. Every discovery cohort repertoire had been produced on one sequencing platform. An earlier analysis of about 620 of the donors applied high-throughput TCR beta sequencing to assess whether each TCR beta V gene segment acted as functional or pseudogenic. Five DR-DQ haplotypes were treated as single units for association and clustering because of strong linkage in the cohort. HLA typing covered class I and class II loci at four-digit resolution. The aim of the study was to test whether cataloging public T cell receptors could identify signatures of past pathogen exposure.

The CDR3 starts with the cysteine, ends with the phenylalanine, and has 14 residues. Only CDR3 DNA remains: 42 bases, in frame from the first base. Per the germline V gene (reference sequence), SEHNR is the CDR1 and FQNEAQ is the CDR2. Unmatched junction bases come to 6, with V trimmed by 5 bases and J by 3 bases. Summary of the overall study and its limitations: A later genetic analysis reported fewer N-insertions in productive TCRs among donors in an Asian-associated ancestry cluster than the roughly 650-donor mean. A later analysis found that TCR association rates varied across HLA loci, with DRB1 alleles showing the most associated TCRs and HLA-C alleles the fewest. Several of the top co-occurrence clusters appeared to be linked to parvovirus B19, influenza, CMV and Epstein-Barr virus, according to a later analysis. At a false discovery rate of 0.05, a later analysis linked 15,000 to 20,000 TCR beta sequences to specific HLA alleles. According to a later analysis, most CMV-associated TCR beta chains appeared to be HLA-restricted, and the HLA associations seemed to be driven largely by CMV exposure. Because some donors lacked HLA typing at each locus, the association tests relied only on the typed subset. Sequencing depth was assumed to be roughly uniform across donors in the presence/absence analyses, though that assumption may not hold. Because the 87-base-pair reads could not distinguish some IMGT-functional V segments, including TRBV6-2 and TRBV6-3, those segments were excluded. While some public TCRs were present in many individuals, most TCR sequences turned up only very rarely across donors. Because counts were too low, under 20 rarely observed V segments, including chromosome 9 orphons, were left out of the earlier analysis of 500 to 750 of the donors. For the cohort, immune exposure information was limited to CMV serostatus. Correlated functional status among segregating V segments might reflect linkage disequilibrium, but an unknown experimental factor could not be ruled out. The study listed around 160 TCR beta chains as associated with cytomegalovirus. Assigning TCR associations to individual alleles was difficult when HLA alleles, especially DR and DQ, strongly co-occurred. A further reported finding was that TCR beta sequences accurately predicted the HLA-A and HLA-B alleles for most subjects in the first cohort. Three of the identified cytomegalovirus-associated TCR beta chains were confirmed in vitro to be specific for cytomegalovirus antigens. The classifier was reported to diagnose cytomegalovirus status with high specificity and sensitivity in both the original cohort and the validation cohort. A later analysis found that HLA-associated TCR beta chains were more clonally expanded and had lower generation probabilities than equally common non-associated chains. In this cohort, only TCR beta chains were sequenced, and detectable features were limited by the absence of alpha or paired-chain data. Broadly in line with IMGT annotations, most TCR beta V segments showed up in productive rearrangements about 87% or about 30% of the time in an earlier analysis of 450 to 600 of the donors. A later genetic analysis associated a missense DCLRE1C variant with V-gene and J-gene trimming of TCR beta chains, and an independent cohort replicated the association. A cluster of highly shared sequence variants was judged likely to be a technical artifact of the sequencing pipeline. The authors suggested that the approach could potentially be extended to other disease states and immunological phenotypes.

This TCR derives from a girl aged 2 to 9 in good health and CMV-seropositive. Recombination joined TRBV7-9 with TRBJ2-7, and TRBD1 matches 8 of the central bases. What was sequenced was PBMCs. The sequenced DNA: TGTGCCAGCAGCCCGACAGGGGTAAACTACGAGCAGTACTTC. This encodes CASSPTGVNYEQYF.